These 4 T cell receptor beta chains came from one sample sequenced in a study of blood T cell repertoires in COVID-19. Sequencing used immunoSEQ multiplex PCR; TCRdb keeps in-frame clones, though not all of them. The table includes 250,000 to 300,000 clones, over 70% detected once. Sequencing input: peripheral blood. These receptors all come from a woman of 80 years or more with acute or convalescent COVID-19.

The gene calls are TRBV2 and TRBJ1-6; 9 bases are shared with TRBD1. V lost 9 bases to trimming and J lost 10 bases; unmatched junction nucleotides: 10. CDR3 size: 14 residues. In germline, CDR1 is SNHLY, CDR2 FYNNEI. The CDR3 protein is CASTRDREGSPLHF. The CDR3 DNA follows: TGTGCCAGTACTAGGGACAGGGAGGGGTCACCCCTCCACTTT.

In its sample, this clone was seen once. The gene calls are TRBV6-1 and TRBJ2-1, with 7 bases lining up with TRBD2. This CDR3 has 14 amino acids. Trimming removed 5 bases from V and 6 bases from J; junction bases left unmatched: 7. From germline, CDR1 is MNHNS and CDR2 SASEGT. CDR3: CASSSTLAVNEQFF. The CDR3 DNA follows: TGTGCCAGCAGTTCGACGCTAGCGGTCAATGAGCAGTTCTTC.

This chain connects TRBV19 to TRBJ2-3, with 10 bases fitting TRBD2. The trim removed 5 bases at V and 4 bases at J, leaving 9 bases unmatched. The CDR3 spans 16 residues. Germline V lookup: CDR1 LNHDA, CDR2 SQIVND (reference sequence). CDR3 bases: TGTGCCAGTAGTCGTATGAGCGGGGGGGCTTCAGATACGCAGTATTTT. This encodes CASSRMSGGASDTQYF.

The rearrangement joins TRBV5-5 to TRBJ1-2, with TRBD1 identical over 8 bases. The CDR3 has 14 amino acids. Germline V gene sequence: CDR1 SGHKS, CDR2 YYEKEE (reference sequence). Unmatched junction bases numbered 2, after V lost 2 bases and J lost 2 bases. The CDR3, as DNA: TGTGCCAGCAGCTTCTCAGGGGGCAACTATGGCTACACCTTC. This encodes CASSFSGGNYGYTF.